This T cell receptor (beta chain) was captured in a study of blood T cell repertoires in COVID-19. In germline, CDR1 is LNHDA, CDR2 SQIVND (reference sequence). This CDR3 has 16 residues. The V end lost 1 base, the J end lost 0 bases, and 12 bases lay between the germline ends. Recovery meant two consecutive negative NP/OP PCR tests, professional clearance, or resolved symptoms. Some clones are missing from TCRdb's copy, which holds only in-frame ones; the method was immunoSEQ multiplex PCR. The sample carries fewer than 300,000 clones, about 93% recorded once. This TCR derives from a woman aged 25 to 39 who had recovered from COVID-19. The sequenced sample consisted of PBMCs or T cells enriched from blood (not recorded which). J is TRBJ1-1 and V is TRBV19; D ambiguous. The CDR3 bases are TGTGCCAGTAGTATAGTCAGCGGCCGGATGAACACTGAAGCTTTCTTT. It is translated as CASSIVSGRMNTEAFF.